The subject of this entry is one TCR beta chain. No antigen is known for it. At one of its ends the junction is not consistent with the germline gene, which may arise from a read error. TCRB libraries came from RNA via three nested multiplex PCR rounds. TCRB cDNA was made from 0.5 to 0.65 ug total RNA. No unique molecular identifiers were described for these TCRB libraries. TCRdb called the multiplex PCR reads again in MiXCR, with one record for every CDR3 protein. The data hold some 15,000 distinct CDR3 sequences, with over 60% observed a single time. The sample belongs to a study of tumor-infiltrating lymphocytes in glioblastoma multiforme. Study results and caveats: TCR plus mutation findings rest on a single glioblastoma patient. Functional subtype sorting of these T cells was not performed.

The source of this sequence is a male donor with glioblastoma. Sequences were obtained from brain tumor tissue.

This CDR3 is CANSSHRGLLNTEAFF. The CDR3 DNA follows: TGTGCAAACAGTTCCCACAGGGGGCTCTTGAACACGGAAGCTTTCTTT. The V call is TRBV28, the J call TRBJ1-1; 9 bases align to TRBD1. Looked up from germline, CDR1 is MDHEN and CDR2 is SYDVKM. The length of the CDR3 is 16 residues.